This TCR beta chain was retrieved from a study of T cell responses to AZD1222 COVID-19 vaccine (dated by TCRdb to the early 2020s). For the wider study: TCR sequencing was performed for about 250 trial participants, of whom about 200 were given two doses of AZD1222 and around 26 were given two doses of MenACWY control vaccine. Trial participants were enrolled into age subgroups of 18-55, 56-69 and 70-plus years, which contained approximately 150, 28 and 58 TCR-sequenced participants, respectively. The full study reports these points: Nearly half of unique spike-specific TCRs reportedly recognized epitopes outside regions mutated in the B.1.351 and B.1.1.7 variants. Conclusions about previously exposed vaccinees are limited, since just five to seven AZD1222 recipients were seropositive for SARS-CoV-2 at baseline. Because no samples from the day 14 peak response were available, repertoires could be characterized only after the peak T cell response. CD4 TCRs associated with the vaccine covered the entire spike protein, and the dominant responses were in regions 160-218 and 743-854. After two AZD1222 doses, spike-specific TCR breadth and depth were significantly higher than at day 0 and than in MenACWY recipients. Most participants were white British and females outnumbered males, and the authors suggested that clonal diversity may have been underestimated. In the small 56-69-year group, the increase in depth fell short of significance, most likely because of low power.

The CDR3 regions of human TCRbeta chains were subjected to immunosequencing. The original methods were these. TCRs in the repertoires were compared against a reference library of SARS-CoV-2-specific TCRs that had been generated with the MIRA antigen-specificity platform. Breadth meant the fraction of unique TCRs that were SARS-CoV-2-associated, whereas depth meant the fraction of total T cells that were SARS-CoV-2-associated. Each spike-specific TCR was assigned to its reactive spike region and to a CD4 or CD8 class using the MIRA data. Log10-transformed breadth and depth values were compared by one-way ANOVA with Sidak's multiple comparisons tests. TCRdb holds this immuneACCESS table with in-frame rearrangements only. Some clones are missing; in checked studies, unresolved V genes explain under half, and the rest has no known cause. The V and J calls and the clone size are those of that table, but D and trimming were determined from the DNA. Here the sample has about 110,000 clones; approximately 90% occur a single time. Around 15% of the sample lies in the top ten.

This clone was recorded only once. The antigen it recognizes is unknown. No quality values exist for individual bases; no much larger clone is one base distant. Including cysteine and phenylalanine, the CDR3 has 12 amino acids. Here the CDR3 DNA is all that survives: 36 bases in frame from base 1. V lost 2 bases and J lost 2 bases; the stretch between them is 3 bases long. The germline V gene gives CDR1 as MGHRA and CDR2 as YSYEKL. In the paper's terms, the time point label means: about 28 days (+/-7) after the second vaccine dose. AZD1222 recipients given second doses at about 4 weeks or at about 12 weeks were pooled, since spike-specific TCR depth and breadth were not found to differ between the two schedules. Samples from vaccinated people were obtained from the UK trials COV001 and COV002, which included a single-blind randomized controlled phase 2/3 trial of AZD1222 (ChAdOx1 nCoV-19) in healthy adults. Trial participant PBMC samples were collected at day 0 and day 28 after the second dose for TCRbeta chain sequencing.

The origin of this receptor is an adult who received the AZD1222 COVID-19 vaccine. The rearrangement combines TRBV4-1 with TRBJ1-1; too little of a D gene remains to name it. The starting material was peripheral blood, obtained 28 days after the second AZD1222 dose. The CDR3: CASSQHNTEAFF. The base sequence is TGCGCCAGCAGCCAACACAACACTGAAGCTTTCTTT.